This T cell receptor beta chain was identified in a study of T cell repertoires in cytomegalovirus infection. The V gene lost 5 bases and the J gene lost 1 base, with 9 bases spanning the gap. CDR3 length equals 13 residues. The germline V gene has CDR1 SGHVS and CDR2 FNYEAQ. This clonotype occurred many times. Its antigen remains unknown. Study-level findings and limits: The cumulative frequency of public TCR beta families distinguished individuals who carried CMV together with the relevant HLA. Predominance within the ex vivo response was attributable to HLA-C-restricted CMV-specific TCR beta clonotypes.

One entry per CDR3 protein results from TCRdb running MiXCR on the reads. The table records around 770,000 distinct CDR3 sequences, about 27% of them present only once. The chain recombines TRBV7-6 with TRBJ2-7; TRBD2 might be the D (6 bases). This clonotype was obtained from a human donor in good health (CMV status not recorded). Some clones in this sample may be carry-over from other donors' samples. The source material was cultured CD8+ T cells from PBMCs, sampled from culture after CMV antigen stimulation. For the CDR3, the DNA is TGTGCCAGCAGCCCGGGGGAGTCCTACGAGCAGTACTTC. It encodes CASSPGESYEQYF. The complete variable domain, with remaining parts taken from reference TRBV7-6 and TRBJ2-7, reads GAGVSQSPRYKVTKRGQDVALRCDPISGHVSLYWYRQALGQGPEFLTYFNYEAQQDKSGLPNDRFSAERPEGSISTLTIQRTEQRDSAMYRCASSPGESYEQYFGPGTRLTVT.